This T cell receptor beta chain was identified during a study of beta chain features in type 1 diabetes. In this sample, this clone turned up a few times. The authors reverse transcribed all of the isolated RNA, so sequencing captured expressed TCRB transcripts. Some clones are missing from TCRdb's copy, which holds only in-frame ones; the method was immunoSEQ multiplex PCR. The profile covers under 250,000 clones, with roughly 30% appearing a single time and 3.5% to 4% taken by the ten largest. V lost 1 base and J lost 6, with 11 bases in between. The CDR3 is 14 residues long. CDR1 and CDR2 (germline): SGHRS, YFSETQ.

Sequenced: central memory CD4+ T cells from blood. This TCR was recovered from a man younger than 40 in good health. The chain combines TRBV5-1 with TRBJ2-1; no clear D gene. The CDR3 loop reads CASSLSGVTNEQFF. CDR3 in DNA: TGCGCCAGCAGCTTGTCCGGAGTTACCAATGAGCAGTTCTTC.